The rows below give T cell receptor beta chains drawn from one sample of a study of siplizumab effects on memory and regulatory T cells. The protocol was immunoSEQ multiplex PCR, while the TCRdb copy is restricted to in-frame clones and leaves out a portion. The sample carries 100,000 or so clones, about 95% recorded once. Sample: non-Treg CD4+ T cells sorted from blood. All receptors come from a human donor in good health. CDR3s include the opening cysteine and the closing phenylalanine or tryptophan. Fields, in order: clone size, J gene, D gene, V gene, CDR3 DNA, CDR3 protein. The D gene is left open where the match is weak. Expanded clones get a size class; other rows say once, few or many, or leave the size out.

NA,TRBJ2-3,TRBD2,TRBV7-3,TGTGCCAGCAGCTTATTAACCAGCGGGAGTTCGGCCGATACGCAGTATTTT,CASSLLTSGSSADTQYF
NA,TRBJ2-7,NA,TRBV2,TGTGCCAGCAGGGAAGCCTTGTATCGGGGCCTCCACTTC,CASREALYRGLHF
NA,TRBJ2-1,NA,TRBV29-1,TGCAGCGTTCTAGCGTCCTTCTACAATGAGCAGTTCTTC,CSVLASFYNEQFF
NA,TRBJ1-1,TRBD1,TRBV5-1,TGCGCCAGCAGACGGGACAGGGCCACCGGGGAAGCTTTCTTT,CASRRDRATGEAFF
once,TRBJ2-2,TRBD2,TRBV19,TGTGCCAGTAGTTTGAGCGGGAGTAACACCGGGGAGCTGTTTTTT,CASSLSGSNTGELFF
NA,TRBJ2-7,TRBD1,TRBV7-9,TGTGCCAGCAGCTTAGCTGGGCCGGGACAGAAAACGGAGCAGTACTTC,CASSLAGPGQKTEQYF
NA,TRBJ2-3,TRBD2,TRBV5-1,TGCGCCAGCAGCTGGGTAGCGGGAGTGGATACGCAGTATTTT,CASSWVAGVDTQYF
NA,TRBJ1-1,NA,TRBV11-2,TGTGCCAGCAGGGGAACTGATAAGAACACTGAAGCTTTCTTT,CASRGTDKNTEAFF
NA,TRBJ2-5,NA,TRBV28,TGTGCCAGCAGTCCCGTGGACGGCTCAGGGGAGACCCAGTACTTC,CASSPVDGSGETQYF
NA,TRBJ2-2,NA,TRBV5-6,TGTGCCAGCAGCTTGGTGGCAGCGAACACCGGGGAGCTGTTTTTT,CASSLVAANTGELFF
NA,TRBJ1-1,NA,TRBV28,TGTGCCAGCAGTTCAGAAACAGGGTTGGACACTGAAGCTTTCTTT,CASSSETGLDTEAFF
NA,TRBJ2-2,TRBD1,TRBV10-3,TGTGCCATCAGGACGGGACAGGGCACCGGGGAGCTGTTTTTT,CAIRTGQGTGELFF
once,TRBJ1-5,NA,TRBV4-1,TGCGCCAGCAGCCAAGAGTGGGACTCAACGTTTTTGCCTCAGCCCCAGCATTTT,CASSQEWDSTFLPQPQHF
NA,TRBJ2-1,TRBD2,TRBV9,TGTGCCAGCAGCGTAGAACCAAGCGGGACCTCCTACAATGAGCAGTTCTTC,CASSVEPSGTSYNEQFF
NA,TRBJ2-1,NA,TRBV12-2,TGTGCAAGTCGCTTAACAGGTGGGGAACAAATCTATGAGCAGTTCTTC,CASRLTGGEQIYEQFF
NA,TRBJ2-5,NA,TRBV6-5,TGTGCCAGCAGTTACGGGCAGGGGTGGGAGACCCAGTACTTC,CASSYGQGWETQYF
NA,TRBJ2-3,TRBD2,TRBV5-1,TGCGCCAGCAGCTTGGGTCTAGCGGGAGGGCTGGATACGCAGTATTTT,CASSLGLAGGLDTQYF
NA,TRBJ2-1,NA,TRBV29-1,TGCAGCGCCTTTAGGGGGGCGGAGCAGTTCTTC,CSAFRGAEQFF
NA,TRBJ1-1,TRBD1,TRBV19,TGTGCCAGTAGTATTTCGACAGGGCGGACTGAAGCTTTCTTT,CASSISTGRTEAFF
NA,TRBJ2-5,NA,TRBV25-1,TGTGCCAGCAGGGGGGATGAAGAGACCCAGTACTTC,CASRGDEETQYF
NA,TRBJ2-1,NA,TRBV28,TGTGCCAGCAGCTCTGGGCAGGGATATTACAATGAGCAGTTCTTC,CASSSGQGYYNEQFF
NA,TRBJ2-3,NA,TRBV15,TGTGCCACCAGCTCCAGATTGGGAGCCGCCAGCGGTACGCAGTATTTT,CATSSRLGAASGTQYF
once,TRBJ1-5,NA,TRBV2,TGTGCCAGCAGTCCAATGACAGATAGCAATCAGCCCCAGCATTTT,CASSPMTDSNQPQHF
NA,TRBJ2-5,NA,TRBV5-1,TGCGCCAGCAGCTCCCTCGACTCGGCCCAAGAGACCCAGTACTTC,CASSSLDSAQETQYF
once,TRBJ2-7,TRBD1,TRBV11-2,TGTGCCAGCAGCTTAAGGGGACAGGGGTCGAACGAGCAGTACTTC,CASSLRGQGSNEQYF
NA,TRBJ1-3,NA,TRBV6-5,TGTGCCAGCAGCCGGGGGGCAGGGGGAAACACCATATATTTT,CASSRGAGGNTIYF
once,TRBJ1-2,NA,TRBV27,TGTGCCAGCAGTTTATCTAGGGCATTCTATGGCTACACCTTC,CASSLSRAFYGYTF
NA,TRBJ2-3,NA,TRBV6-5,TGTGCCACCCTCCGCGGGAGCACAGATACGCAGTATTTT,CATLRGSTDTQYF
NA,TRBJ2-7,TRBD1,TRBV5-4,TGTGCCAGCAGCCTGGGACAGGGATTGCGGGAGCAGTACTTC,CASSLGQGLREQYF
NA,TRBJ2-2,TRBD2,TRBV7-3,TGTGCCAGCAGCCGACGTGGACTAGCGGGACCCACTTCCGGAAGCGGGGAGCTGTTTTTT,CASSRRGLAGPTSGSGELFF
NA,TRBJ2-5,TRBD2,TRBV2,TGTGCCAGCAGCGCTATACTAGCGGGAGGGGAGACCCAGTACTTC,CASSAILAGGETQYF
NA,TRBJ2-5,TRBD2,TRBV19,TGTGCCAGTAGTATAGTTGTAGCGGGAGGCCTGGAGACCCAGTACTTC,CASSIVVAGGLETQYF
NA,TRBJ1-4,NA,TRBV25-1,TGTGCCAGCAGTCTAACCCCTCATGAAAAACTGTTTTTT,CASSLTPHEKLFF
NA,TRBJ2-3,NA,TRBV20-1,TGCAGTGCTAAAAAGGGAGATACGCAGTATTTT,CSAKKGDTQYF
NA,TRBJ1-4,NA,TRBV5-6,TGTGCCAGCAGCCAGGCCCCTTCAACTAATGAAAAACTGTTTTTT,CASSQAPSTNEKLFF
NA,TRBJ1-3,NA,TRBV5-8,TGTGCCAGCAGCTTGGGCAGCCGACTCTCTGGAAACACCATATATTTT,CASSLGSRLSGNTIYF
NA,TRBJ1-5,NA,TRBV29-1,TGCAGCGCCCTCCTGGGCAGCAATCAGCCCCAGCATTTT,CSALLGSNQPQHF
NA,TRBJ2-5,NA,TRBV5-1,TGCGCCAGCAGCTTGGGGACAGCCAGAGAGACCCAGTACTTC,CASSLGTARETQYF
NA,TRBJ2-1,NA,TRBV7-3,TGTGCCAGCAGCCCTCTGGCCGGGCCAGGCCAGTTCTTC,CASSPLAGPGQFF
once,TRBJ1-1,NA,TRBV6-1,TGTGCCAGCAGTGACGGGGCGGTGAACACTGAAGCTTTCTTT,CASSDGAVNTEAFF